This T cell receptor beta chain was captured by sequencing in a study of lymphopenia after photon versus proton radiotherapy. The CDR3 contains 16 residues. J gave up 6 bases and V 0 bases, and 5 bases lay outside the gene matches. Germline V lookup: CDR1 SGHAT, CDR2 FQDESV (reference sequence). Assay: immunoSEQ multiplex PCR; the TCRdb copy retains only in-frame clones and omits some. The table has 70,000 or so clones, roughly 92% seen once. The chain carries TRBV11-1 and TRBJ2-1; 10 bases agree with TRBD2. This TCR was recovered from a woman aged 40 to 50 with cholangiocarcinoma. The source material was peripheral blood, sampled from a patient treated with photon-based radiotherapy. The DNA of the CDR3 is TGTGCCAGCAGCTTAGCCCCACTAGCGGGGAGCAATGAGCAGTTCTTC. This codes for CASSLAPLAGSNEQFF.